This paragraph covers one T cell receptor beta chain sequence. Each donor gave roughly 2.5 ml of peripheral blood. cDNA was made in eight separate reactions per sample. Template switching introduced UMIs that contain a 6-nucleotide sample barcode. TCRdb reprocessed the 5' RACE reads, keeping one entry per CDR3 protein, no DNA. The sample data list approximately 400,000 distinct CDR3 sequences. This entry is derived from a study of monozygotic twins with inflammatory bowel disease. Germline lookup yields CDR1 LGHNA and CDR2 YNFKEQ. The CDR3 contains 15 residues. The TCR comes from a human donor with ulcerative colitis or Crohn's disease, or a healthy co-twin of an affected twin (not recorded which). Sequencing was performed on blood. This rearrangement joins TRBV4-2 to TRBJ1-1. This CDR3 reads CASSQDREVNTEAFF.